These T cell receptor beta chains were read from a single sample in a study of cytomegalovirus exposure and HLA in healthy donors. The table came from immunoSEQ multiplex PCR; TCRdb's copy has only in-frame clones and leaves some out. The sample shows 220,000 or so clones, 80% to 85% of them seen only once. The material sequenced was PBMCs. These receptor sequences come from a woman aged 25-40 years in good health and CMV-seropositive. CDR3s include the opening cysteine and the closing phenylalanine or tryptophan. The order of the fields is J gene, V gene, D gene, clone size, CDR3 DNA, CDR3 protein. The D gene is left open where the match is weak. Part of the rows lack a size; the others show once, few, many or a class for expanded clones.

TRBJ2-5 TRBV18 TRBD1 NA TGTGCCAGCTCACCAGGGACAGGGAATCTAGAGACCCAGTACTTC CASSPGTGNLETQYF
TRBJ1-5 TRBV30 NA few TGTGCCTGGAGTAGTGATAGCAATCAGCCCCAGCATTTT CAWSSDSNQPQHF
TRBJ2-7 TRBV7-9 TRBD2 NA TGTGCCAGCAGCTACCCCACTAGCGGGAGCACCTACGAGCAGTACTTC CASSYPTSGSTYEQYF
TRBJ2-7 TRBV5-1 NA NA TGCGCCAGCAGCCTGTGGGCCAGCTCCTACGAGCAGTACTTC CASSLWASSYEQYF
TRBJ1-2 TRBV6-1 NA NA TGTGCCAGCAGTGACCCGGGCTATGGCTACACCTTC CASSDPGYGYTF
TRBJ1-5 TRBV30 NA once TGTGCCTGCAATTCGGGACCGCCTTTTTACGGTCAGCCCCAGCATTTT CACNSGPPFYGQPQHF
TRBJ1-2 TRBV27 TRBD1 NA TGTGCCAGCAGTCCCACCACAGGGGGCGCCAACTATGGCTACACCTTC CASSPTTGGANYGYTF
TRBJ1-2 TRBV9 NA NA TGTGCCAGCAGCGTAGTAGTCCGCGCAGGACCTAACTATGGCTACACCTTC CASSVVVRAGPNYGYTF
TRBJ2-1 TRBV4-3 TRBD2 NA TGCGCCAGCAGCCTCAACGGAGGAGCGGGAGAATGGAATGAGCAGTTCTTC CASSLNGGAGEWNEQFF
TRBJ2-1 TRBV6-1 NA NA TGTGCCAGCAGTATCTCCGGGACGCCAGACAATGAGCAGTTCTTC CASSISGTPDNEQFF
TRBJ1-1 TRBV2 NA NA TGTGCCAGCAGAGAGAGCTCTACCGGGGGGATCGAAGCTTTCTTT CASRESSTGGIEAFF
TRBJ1-1 TRBV11-2 NA NA TGTGCCAGCAGCTTGAGGGGATTGATCGCTGAAGCTTTCTTT CASSLRGLIAEAFF
TRBJ2-7 TRBV5-4 NA NA TGTGCCAGCAGCTCGCTTGGAGGCGGTACCCCCTACGAGCAGTACTTC CASSSLGGGTPYEQYF
TRBJ1-2 TRBV4-3 NA NA TGCGCCAGCAGCCAAGACGTGACGGACCATGGCTACACCTTC CASSQDVTDHGYTF
TRBJ2-1 TRBV19 NA NA TGTGCCAGTAGTATGGCGGTTGCGCGATACAATGAGCAGTTCTTC CASSMAVARYNEQFF
TRBJ1-1 TRBV9 NA NA TGTGCCAGCAGCGCCCACTTGGCGGCCACTGAAGCTTTCTTT CASSAHLAATEAFF
TRBJ1-2 TRBV5-8 NA NA TGTGCCAGCAGCTTGGGGGTCGGAGCAGGGAATAACTATGGCTACACCTTC CASSLGVGAGNNYGYTF
TRBJ2-7 TRBV28 NA NA TGTGCCAGCAGTTTCCTGGGTGGTGTGGCAGCCTACGAGCAGTACTTC CASSFLGGVAAYEQYF
TRBJ1-1 TRBV18 NA NA TGTGCCAGCTCACGGAACACTGAAGCTTTCTTT CASSRNTEAFF
TRBJ2-3 TRBV6-1 TRBD2 NA TGTGCCAGCAGTGCGACTAGCGGAGCCGCGGGTTATACGCAGTATTTT CASSATSGAAGYTQYF
TRBJ1-2 TRBV6-5 NA NA TGTGCCAGCAGACAGAAGACAGGATCTGGCTACACCTTC CASRQKTGSGYTF
TRBJ2-7 TRBV11-3 TRBD1 NA TGTGCCAGCAGCTTAACAACCACCCGGGGACAGTTCGAGCAGTACTTC CASSLTTTRGQFEQYF
TRBJ1-4 TRBV6-1 NA NA TGTGCCAGCAGTGAAGTCGGCGGAAGTTCGCTACGGGGACTGTTTTTT CASSEVGGSSLRGLFF
TRBJ2-1 TRBV30 NA NA TGTGCCTGGAGACAATTCTACAATGAGCAGTTCTTC CAWRQFYNEQFF
TRBJ1-2 TRBV25-1 NA NA TGTGCCAGCAGTGAATTCGGCGGTCTAGCTAACTATGGCTACACCTTC CASSEFGGLANYGYTF
TRBJ2-1 TRBV11-2 NA NA TGTGCCAGCAGCTTACTTGCGGGACTCAACAATGAGCAGTTCTTC CASSLLAGLNNEQFF
TRBJ2-3 TRBV4-1 NA NA TGCGCCAGCAGCCAAAGCGGTCCGCAGTATTTT CASSQSGPQYF
TRBJ1-2 TRBV7-8 TRBD1 NA TGTGCCAGCAGCTTAATGGGACAGGGGGCTGGCGGCTACACCTTC CASSLMGQGAGGYTF
TRBJ2-3 TRBV20-1 NA NA TGCAGTGCTTCCGGCACAGATACGCAGTATTTT CSASGTDTQYF
TRBJ2-3 TRBV6-6 NA NA TGTGCCAGCAGTTCGGTGGGGGCGGGAAACACAGATACGCAGTATTTT CASSSVGAGNTDTQYF
TRBJ2-1 TRBV27 TRBD2 NA TGTGCCATCCGAGGGAGGGTGCGCGAGCAGTTCTTC CAIRGRVREQFF
TRBJ2-7 TRBV5-4 NA NA TGTGCCAGCAGCTTGGGATCCCAGGAGCAGTACTTC CASSLGSQEQYF
TRBJ1-1 TRBV30 NA NA TGTGCCTGGAGCTTCCGGGACAAGGATGGAGCTTTCTTT CAWSFRDKDGAFF
TRBJ2-7 TRBV5-5 NA NA TGTGCCAGCAGCTTGGCCAGCAGTTACGAGCAGTACTTC CASSLASSYEQYF
TRBJ2-3 TRBV7-3 NA NA TGTGCCAGCAGCTACCAAGGGGGTAGCACAGATACGCAGTATTTT CASSYQGGSTDTQYF
TRBJ2-3 TRBV29-1 NA NA TGCAGCGTTGGGGCAGGAGCAGATACGCAGTATTTT CSVGAGADTQYF